The 8 T cell receptor beta chains given below trace back to one sample, sequenced in a study of blood T cell repertoires in COVID-19. Sequencing used immunoSEQ multiplex PCR; TCRdb keeps in-frame clones, though not all of them. The sample includes 250,000 to 300,000 clones, around 86% of them seen just once. Sequencing was performed on peripheral blood. These receptors were taken from a woman aged 40 to 50 who had recovered from COVID-19.

As concerns this clone: At one end, the junction sequence differs from germline, possibly due to a read error. The V and J genes are TRBV9 and TRBJ1-1, with no clear D. This CDR3 spans 12 amino acids. Per germline, CDR1 SGDLS and CDR2 YYNGEE. The CDR3 bases are TGTGCCAGCAGCCCCCAACACCGTCCCCCGCACTTT. Its translation: CASSPQHRPPHF.

This clone was counted only a few times. This chain links TRBV7-3 with TRBJ1-2; 9 nucleotides align to TRBD1. From germline, CDR1 is SGHTA and CDR2 FQGTGA. Unmatched junction bases numbered 8, after V lost 5 bases and J lost 4 bases. The CDR3 covers 15 residues. The CDR3 spells CASSPQGAGSYGYTF. The CDR3, as DNA: TGTGCCAGCAGCCCACAGGGGGCCGGTAGCTATGGCTACACCTTC.

The J gene is TRBJ1-4, the V gene TRBV18, with 10 bases lining up with TRBD1. This CDR3 region has 16 residues. CDR1 and CDR2 (germline): KGHSH, LQKENI. Trimming at V came to 0 bases and at J to 8 bases, leaving 6 bases not matched to a gene. The CDR3 loop reads CASSPPGQGLGEKLFF. In DNA, the CDR3 is TGTGCCAGCTCACCACCGGGACAGGGGTTGGGAGAAAAACTGTTTTTT. Full variable domain (rest looked up from reference TRBV18 and TRBJ1-4): NAGVMQNPRHLVRRRGQEARLRCSPMKGHSHVYWYRQLPEEGLKFMVYLQKENIIDESGMPKERFSAEFPKEGPSILRIQQVVRGDSAAYFCASSPPGQGLGEKLFFGSGTQLSVL.

The V call is TRBV7-9, the J call TRBJ1-4; D gene unclear. The ends were cut back, 1 base at V and 4 bases at J, with 13 bases in the middle. CDR3 size: 16 residues. The germline gives CDR1 SEHNR, CDR2 FQNEAQ (reference sequence). As DNA, the CDR3 is TGTGCCAGCAGCTTAGGCTCAGCAGGAAGTAATGAAAAACTGTTTTTT. It is translated as CASSLGSAGSNEKLFF.

V is TRBV20-1 and J is TRBJ1-1; 7 bases align to TRBD1. CDR1 is DFQATT and CDR2 is SNEGSKA in the germline V gene (reference sequence). The CDR3 totals 11 residues. The trim removed 3 bases at V and 10 bases at J, leaving 5 bases unmatched. For the CDR3, the DNA is TGCAGTGCTAGTGACAGGGTTCGAGCTTTCTTT. It is translated as CSASDRVRAFF.

The V gene is TRBV4-1, the J gene TRBJ2-1; TRBD1 agrees at 8 bases. J lost 4 bases, V lost 4 bases, and 12 bases had no gene match. Germline loops: CDR1 MGHRA, CDR2 YSYEKL. CDR3 length: 17 residues. CDR3 sequence reads: CASSRGTGTGFYNEQFF. The CDR3 region has the DNA TGCGCCAGCAGCCGAGGGACCGGGACAGGATTTTACAATGAGCAGTTCTTC.

V usage is TRBV5-4 and J usage is TRBJ2-2; unclear D gene. V lost 4 bases to trimming and J lost 5 bases, with 9 bases between them. The germline V gene has CDR1 SGHNT and CDR2 YYREEE (reference sequence). This CDR3 has 13 residues. CDR3 loop: CASSRDGTGELFF. CDR3 nucleotide sequence: TGTGCCAGCAGCCGCGACGGGACCGGGGAGCTGTTTTTT.

The rearrangement joins TRBV10-3 to TRBJ2-2; TRBD1 might be the D (6 bases). The CDR3 is 13 residues long. V lost 8 bases to trimming and J lost 5 bases, with 12 bases between them. Germline CDR1 reads ENHRY; CDR2 reads SYGVKD. The DNA for the CDR3 is TGTGCCATCGGGGCAGGGGAAACCGGGGAGCTGTTTTTT. This sequence encodes CAIGAGETGELFF.